This is a list of T cell receptor beta chains from one sample in a study of response to subunit inactivated influenza vaccine. TCRdb processed the RT-PCR reads anew with MiXCR; each CDR3 protein has one entry. The repertoire includes some 300,000 distinct CDR3 sequences, 22% of them detected once, and about a tenth sits in the top ten. The input for sequencing was PBMCs from blood, taken around 22 months after vaccination. These receptors were obtained from a man in his fifties or sixties who received an inactivated influenza vaccine. Each CDR3 is given with its conserved first and last residue. The D gene is left open where the match is weak. Not every row has a clone size; where given, it reads once, few, many or a size class.

V gene,D gene,clone size,J gene,CDR3 DNA,CDR3 protein
TRBV4-3,TRBD1,-,TRBJ1-4,TGCGCCAGCAGCCAAGATTATAACAGGGACAGTGAAAAACTGTTTTTT,CASSQDYNRDSEKLFF
TRBV20-1,TRBD2,few,TRBJ2-1,TGCAGTGCCGCCGCCCCACTAGCGGACTATATTTTATCCTACAATGAGCAGTTCTTC,CSAAAPLADYILSYNEQFF
TRBV7-8,TRBD1,many,TRBJ1-1,TGTGCCAGCAGCCGCGTCTATTCAGGGGGCACTGAAGCTTTCTTT,CASSRVYSGGTEAFF
TRBV9,-,few,TRBJ1-3,TGTGCCAGCAGCGTCGGGGGGGCAACTCGCACTGGAAACACCATATATTTT,CASSVGGATRTGNTIYF
TRBV7-8,-,-,TRBJ1-1,TGTGCCAGCAGCTGGGACCCGGGACGGCGCCACACTGAAGCTTTCTTT,CASSWDPGRRHTEAFF
TRBV2,TRBD1,-,TRBJ1-6,TGTGCCAGCAGTGGGCAGGGGGCGCGGAATTCACCCCTCCACTTT,CASSGQGARNSPLHF
TRBV20-1,-,few,TRBJ2-5,TGCAGTGCTAGAGTAATAGGGACGTTCGAGACCCAGTACTTC,CSARVIGTFETQYF
TRBV20-1,TRBD1,many,TRBJ1-1,TGCAGTGCTAGAGACCCGGACAGGGGGTGGAACACTGAAGCTTTCTTT,CSARDPDRGWNTEAFF
TRBV7-9,TRBD1,-,TRBJ2-7,TGTGCCAGCAGCTTAGGACAGGGCGGTCCCTACGAGCAGTACTTC,CASSLGQGGPYEQYF
TRBV7-2,-,-,TRBJ1-3,TGTGCCAGCAGCTTAGCTACGGGGGCGGGAAACACCATATATTTT,CASSLATGAGNTIYF
TRBV7-2,-,many,TRBJ2-4,TGTGCCAGCGCCTCGGGACAACGCAAAAACATTCAGTACTTC,CASASGQRKNIQYF
TRBV18,-,many,TRBJ1-5,TGTGCCAGCTCACCAAAGCGCGAGACAGCTTACATTAGCAATCAGCCCCAGCATTTT,CASSPKRETAYISNQPQHF
TRBV28,-,few,TRBJ2-7,TGTGCCAGCAGTTTATTTGGGTTAGTGTACGAGCAGTACTTC,CASSLFGLVYEQYF
TRBV6-2/TRBV6-3,TRBD2,-,TRBJ2-7,TGTGCCAGCAGTTACTTAGCGGGTCCGCTCTACGAGCAGTACTTC,CASSYLAGPLYEQYF
TRBV7-9,-,few,TRBJ1-2,TGTGCCAGCACCGACGTAGAGGGCTACACCTTC,CASTDVEGYTF
TRBV5-1,-,few,TRBJ2-5,TGCGCCAGCAGCTTGGTAGGCAGGGATTTCGAGACCCAGTACTTC,CASSLVGRDFETQYF
TRBV6-2/TRBV6-3,-,few,TRBJ1-5,TGTGCCAGCAGTTACTCGCTTACAGGTCATAGTAGCAATCAGCCCCAGCATTTT,CASSYSLTGHSSNQPQHF
TRBV2,TRBD1,-,TRBJ2-1,TGTGCCAGCAGCTCGGGACAGGGTCTCAATGAGCAGTTCTTC,CASSSGQGLNEQFF
TRBV3-1,-,-,TRBJ1-4,TGTGCCAGCAGCCTAACACAGGGCCCTAATGAAAAACTGTTTTTT,CASSLTQGPNEKLFF
TRBV9,-,once,TRBJ2-3,TGTGCCAGCAGCGTAGAGCCTGGGGATGGAACAGATACGCAGTATTTT,CASSVEPGDGTDTQYF
TRBV5-5,-,-,TRBJ1-5,TGTGCCAGCAGCGCCACATTCACTAGCAATCAGCCCCAGCATTTT,CASSATFTSNQPQHF
TRBV5-1,TRBD2,-,TRBJ2-2,TGCGCCAGCAGCTTGGAGCGGGAGAACACCGGGGAGCTGTTTTTT,CASSLERENTGELFF